This T cell receptor beta chain stems from a study of response to subunit inactivated influenza vaccine. Trimming stripped 6 bases from V and 2 bases from J, with 14 bases between. The germline V gene encodes CDR1 SGHAT and CDR2 FQNNGV. The CDR3 is 14 amino acids. TCRdb reprocessed the RT-PCR reads with MiXCR, giving one entry per CDR3 protein. The sample has roughly 780,000 distinct CDR3 sequences; less than 20% are singletons. For this clonotype: The antigen remains unidentified.

General study points: Seasonal influenza vaccination, on each occasion, was suggested by the authors to recruit few new T cells.

This TCR derives from a man aged 50 to 59 who received an inactivated influenza vaccine. The source was PBMCs from blood, collected less than 6 days after vaccination. J is TRBJ2-7 and V is TRBV11-2; D may be TRBD1 (6 bases). This CDR3 reads CASRTLQGPYEQYF. The CDR3 DNA sequence: TGTGCCAGCAGAACCCTACAGGGCCCCTACGAGCAGTACTTC.